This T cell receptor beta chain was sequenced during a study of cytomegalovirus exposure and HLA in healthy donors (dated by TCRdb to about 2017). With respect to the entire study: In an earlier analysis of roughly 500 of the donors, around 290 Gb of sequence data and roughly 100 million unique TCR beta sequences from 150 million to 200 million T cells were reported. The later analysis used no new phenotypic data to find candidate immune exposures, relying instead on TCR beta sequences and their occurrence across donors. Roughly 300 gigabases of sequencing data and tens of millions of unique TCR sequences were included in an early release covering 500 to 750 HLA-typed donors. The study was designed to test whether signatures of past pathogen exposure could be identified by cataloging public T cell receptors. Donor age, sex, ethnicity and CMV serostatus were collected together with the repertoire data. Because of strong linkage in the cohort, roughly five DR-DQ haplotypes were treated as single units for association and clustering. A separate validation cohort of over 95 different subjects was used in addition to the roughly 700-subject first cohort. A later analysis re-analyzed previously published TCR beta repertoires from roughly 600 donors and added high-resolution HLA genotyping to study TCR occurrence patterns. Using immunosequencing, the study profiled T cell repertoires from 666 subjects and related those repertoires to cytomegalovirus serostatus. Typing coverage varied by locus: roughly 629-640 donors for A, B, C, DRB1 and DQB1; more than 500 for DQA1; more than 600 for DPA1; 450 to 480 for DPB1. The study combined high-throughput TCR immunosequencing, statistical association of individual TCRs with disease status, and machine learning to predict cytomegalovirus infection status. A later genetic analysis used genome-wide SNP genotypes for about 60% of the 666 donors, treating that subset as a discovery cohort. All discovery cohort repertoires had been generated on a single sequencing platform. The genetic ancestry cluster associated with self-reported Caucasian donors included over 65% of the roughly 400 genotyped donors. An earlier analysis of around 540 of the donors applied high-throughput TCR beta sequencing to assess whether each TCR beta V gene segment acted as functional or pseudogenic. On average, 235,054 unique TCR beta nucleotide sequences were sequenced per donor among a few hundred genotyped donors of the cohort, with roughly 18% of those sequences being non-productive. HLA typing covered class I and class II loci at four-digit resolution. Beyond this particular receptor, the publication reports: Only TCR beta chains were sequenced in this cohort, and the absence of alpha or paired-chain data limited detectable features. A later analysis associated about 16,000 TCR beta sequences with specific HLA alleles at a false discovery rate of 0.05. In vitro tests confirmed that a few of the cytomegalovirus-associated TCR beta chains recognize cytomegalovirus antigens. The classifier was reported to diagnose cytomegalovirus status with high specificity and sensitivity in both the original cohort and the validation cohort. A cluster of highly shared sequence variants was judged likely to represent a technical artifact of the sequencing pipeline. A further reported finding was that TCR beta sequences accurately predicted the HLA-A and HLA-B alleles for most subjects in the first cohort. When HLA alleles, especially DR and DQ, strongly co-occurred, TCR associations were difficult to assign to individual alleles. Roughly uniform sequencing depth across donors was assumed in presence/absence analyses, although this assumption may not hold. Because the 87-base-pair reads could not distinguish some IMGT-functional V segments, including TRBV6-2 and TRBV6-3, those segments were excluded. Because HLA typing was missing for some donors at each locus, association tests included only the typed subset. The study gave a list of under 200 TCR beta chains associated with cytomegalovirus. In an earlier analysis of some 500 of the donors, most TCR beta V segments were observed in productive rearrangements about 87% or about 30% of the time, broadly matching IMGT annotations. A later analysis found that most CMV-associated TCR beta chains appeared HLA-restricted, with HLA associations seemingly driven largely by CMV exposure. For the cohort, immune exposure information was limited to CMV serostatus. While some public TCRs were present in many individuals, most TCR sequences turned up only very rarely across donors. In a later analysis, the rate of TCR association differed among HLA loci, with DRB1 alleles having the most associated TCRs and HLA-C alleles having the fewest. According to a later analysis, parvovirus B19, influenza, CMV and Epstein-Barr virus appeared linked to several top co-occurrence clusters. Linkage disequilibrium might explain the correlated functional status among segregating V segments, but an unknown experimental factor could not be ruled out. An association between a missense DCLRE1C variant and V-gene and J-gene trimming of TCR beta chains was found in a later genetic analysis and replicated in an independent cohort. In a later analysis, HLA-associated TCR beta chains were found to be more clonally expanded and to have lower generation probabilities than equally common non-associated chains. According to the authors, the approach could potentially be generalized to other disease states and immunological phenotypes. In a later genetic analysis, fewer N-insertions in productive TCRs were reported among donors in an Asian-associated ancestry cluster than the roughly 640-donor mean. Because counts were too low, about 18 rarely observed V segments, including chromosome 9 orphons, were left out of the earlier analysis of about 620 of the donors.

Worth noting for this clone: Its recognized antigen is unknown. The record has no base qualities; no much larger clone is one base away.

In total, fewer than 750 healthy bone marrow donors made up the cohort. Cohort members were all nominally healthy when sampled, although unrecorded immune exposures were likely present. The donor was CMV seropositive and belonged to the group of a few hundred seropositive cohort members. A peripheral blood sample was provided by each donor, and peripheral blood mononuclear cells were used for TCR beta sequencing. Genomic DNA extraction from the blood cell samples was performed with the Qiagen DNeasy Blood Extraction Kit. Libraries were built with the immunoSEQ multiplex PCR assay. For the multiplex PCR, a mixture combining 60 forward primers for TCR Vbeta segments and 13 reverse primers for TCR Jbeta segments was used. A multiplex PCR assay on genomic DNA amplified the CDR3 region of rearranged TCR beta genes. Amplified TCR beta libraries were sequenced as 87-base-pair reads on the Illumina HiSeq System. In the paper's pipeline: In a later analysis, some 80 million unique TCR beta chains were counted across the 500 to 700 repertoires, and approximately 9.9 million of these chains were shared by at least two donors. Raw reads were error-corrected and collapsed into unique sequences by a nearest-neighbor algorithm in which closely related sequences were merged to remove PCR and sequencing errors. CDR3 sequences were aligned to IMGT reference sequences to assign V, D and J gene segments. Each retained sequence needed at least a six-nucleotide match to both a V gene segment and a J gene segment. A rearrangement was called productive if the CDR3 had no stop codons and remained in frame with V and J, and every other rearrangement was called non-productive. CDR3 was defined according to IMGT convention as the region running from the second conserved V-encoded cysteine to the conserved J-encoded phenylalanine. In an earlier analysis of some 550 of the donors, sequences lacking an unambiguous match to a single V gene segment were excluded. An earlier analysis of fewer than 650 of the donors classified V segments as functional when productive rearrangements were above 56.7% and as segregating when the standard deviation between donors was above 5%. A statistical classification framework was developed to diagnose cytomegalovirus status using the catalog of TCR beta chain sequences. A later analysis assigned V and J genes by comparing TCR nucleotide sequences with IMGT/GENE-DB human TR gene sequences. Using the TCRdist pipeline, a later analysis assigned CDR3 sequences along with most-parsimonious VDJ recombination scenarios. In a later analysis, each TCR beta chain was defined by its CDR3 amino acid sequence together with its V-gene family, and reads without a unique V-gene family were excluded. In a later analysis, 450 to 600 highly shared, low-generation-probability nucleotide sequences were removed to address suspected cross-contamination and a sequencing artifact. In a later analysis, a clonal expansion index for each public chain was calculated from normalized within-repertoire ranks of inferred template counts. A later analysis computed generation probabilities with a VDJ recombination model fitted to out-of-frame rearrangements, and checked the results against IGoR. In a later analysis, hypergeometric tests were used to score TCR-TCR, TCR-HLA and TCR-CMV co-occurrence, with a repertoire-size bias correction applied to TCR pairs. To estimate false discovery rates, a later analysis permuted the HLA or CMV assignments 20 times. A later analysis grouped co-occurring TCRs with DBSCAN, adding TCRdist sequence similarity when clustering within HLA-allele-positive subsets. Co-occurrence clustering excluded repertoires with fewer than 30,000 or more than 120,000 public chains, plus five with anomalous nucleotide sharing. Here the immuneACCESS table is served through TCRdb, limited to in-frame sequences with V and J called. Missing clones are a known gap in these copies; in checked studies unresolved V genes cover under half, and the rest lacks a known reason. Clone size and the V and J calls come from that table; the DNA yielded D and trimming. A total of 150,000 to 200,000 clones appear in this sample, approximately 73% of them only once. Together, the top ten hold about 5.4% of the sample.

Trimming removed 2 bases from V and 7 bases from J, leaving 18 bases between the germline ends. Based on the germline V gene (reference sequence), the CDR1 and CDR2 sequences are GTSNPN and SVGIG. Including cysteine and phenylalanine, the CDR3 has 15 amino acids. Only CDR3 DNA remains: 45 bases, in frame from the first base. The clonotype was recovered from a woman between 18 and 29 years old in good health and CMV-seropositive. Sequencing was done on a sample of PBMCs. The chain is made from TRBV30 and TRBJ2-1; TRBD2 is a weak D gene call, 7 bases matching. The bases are TGTGCCTGGAGTAAGAGCGGGACACCTGGAAATGAGCAGTTCTTC. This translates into CAWSKSGTPGNEQFF.